Following are 20 T cell receptor beta chains from one sample sequenced in a study of blood T cell repertoires in COVID-19. Measured with immunoSEQ multiplex PCR; TCRdb has only the in-frame clones, and not every one. In the table there are 100,000 to 150,000 clones, roughly 89% of which are singletons. The sample comprised peripheral blood. These receptor sequences come from a woman aged 60-75 years with COVID-19, enrolled during active disease.

In DNA, the CDR3 is TGTGCCAGCAGCCGGGGGGCTTCTGGGGCCAACGTCCTGACTTTC. Protein sequence: CASSRGASGANVLTF. The J gene is TRBJ2-6, the V gene TRBV11-3, with D perhaps matching TRBD2 (7 bases). V was cut by 5 bases and J by 1 base, with 9 bases left in between. CDR1 and CDR2 (germline): SGHNT, YENEEA. This CDR3 comprises 15 residues.

This sequence joins TRBV6-6 and TRBJ2-1; 7 bases match TRBD2. Germline V gene data show CDR1 as MNHNY and CDR2 as SVGAGI (reference sequence). After removal of 5 bases from V and 6 bases from J, the junction contained 4 bases not matched to a gene. This CDR3 has 13 amino acids. The chain's CDR3 is CASSTGLVNEQFF. In DNA form, the CDR3 reads TGTGCCAGCAGTACCGGACTAGTCAATGAGCAGTTCTTC.

The chain combines TRBV27 with TRBJ2-3, with TRBD1 matching 12 bases. Losses at the gene ends were 2 bases for V and 6 bases for J; bases not matched to a gene: 3. Germline V gene lookup returns CDR1 MNHEY and CDR2 SMNVEV (reference sequence). This CDR3 spans 15 amino acids. CDR3 amino acids: CASSLGTGGLDTQYF. The DNA of the CDR3 is TGTGCCAGCAGTTTAGGGACAGGGGGCTTGGATACGCAGTATTTT.

This clone was recorded a few times. The V call is TRBV6-5, the J call TRBJ2-7; 7 nucleotides match TRBD1. The germline CDR1 and CDR2 sequences are MNHEY and SVGAGI. This CDR3 is 13 amino acids long. With 5 bases clipped from V and 6 bases from J, the junction kept 7 bases outside the gene matches. The CDR3 region is CASSPGQAGEQYF. In nucleotides, the CDR3 is TGTGCCAGCAGTCCCGGACAGGCTGGCGAGCAGTACTTC.

This sequence joins TRBV6-2 or TRBV6-3 and TRBJ1-5, with a weak D call TRBD1 (6 bases). The germline V gene has CDR1 MNHEY and CDR2 SVGEGT. V dropped 5 bases and J dropped 0 bases, with 11 bases sitting between them. CDR3 size: 15 residues. This CDR3 reads CASSGQLISNQPQHF. The DNA of the CDR3 is TGTGCCAGCAGTGGACAGCTCATTAGCAATCAGCCCCAGCATTTT.

The chain combines TRBV25-1 with TRBJ1-1, with 8 bases lining up with TRBD1. This CDR3 has 15 amino acids. Germline V gives CDR1 MGHDK, CDR2 SYGVNS. J gave up 1 base and V 4 bases, and 5 bases lay outside the gene matches. The CDR3, as DNA: TGTGCCAGCAGTGTCCCTGGACAGGGGAACACTGAAGCTTTCTTT. It yields the protein CASSVPGQGNTEAFF.

This clone was recorded only once. The chain joins TRBV12-2 to TRBJ1-3; the table assigns TRBD1, which was not confirmed against the DNA. TRBV12-2 is listed as a pseudogene. The CDR3 length is 18 residues. For the CDR3, the DNA is TGTGCAAGTCGCTTAGCCCGGGACAGAGATGACTCTGGAAACACCATATATTTT. Translating gives CASRLARDRDDSGNTIYF.

The genes are TRBV6-5 and TRBJ1-1; maybe TRBD1 (5 bases). Germline loops: CDR1 MNHEY, CDR2 SVGAGI. The CDR3 consists of 14 residues. The V end was cut by 2 bases, the J end by 4 bases, with 11 bases between. CDR3 sequence (DNA): TGTGCCAGCAGTTACGCAGGGCAGAGCACTGAAGCTTTCTTT. Amino acids: CASSYAGQSTEAFF.

The V and J genes are TRBV6-5 and TRBJ2-5; 10 bases map to TRBD2. The CDR3 length is 16 residues. V was clipped by 0 bases and J by 5 bases; unmatched bases: 6. Germline V gives CDR1 MNHEY, CDR2 SVGAGI. In nucleotides, the CDR3 is TGTGCCAGCAGTTACTCGATTGAACTAGCGGGGGAGACCCAGTACTTC. Translated, it gives CASSYSIELAGETQYF.

V gene TRBV9 combines with J gene TRBJ2-7; 7 bases map to TRBD1. The CDR3 extends over 15 amino acids. The trim removed 0 bases at V and 3 bases at J, leaving 6 bases unmatched. From germline, CDR1 is SGDLS and CDR2 YYNGEE. The CDR3 sequence is CASSVDHRGSYEQYF. The CDR3 DNA follows: TGTGCCAGCAGCGTAGACCACAGGGGTAGCTACGAGCAGTACTTC. Supplemented by reference TRBV9 and TRBJ2-7, the full variable domain reads DSGVTQTPKHLITATGQRVTLRCSPRSGDLSVYWYQQSLDQGLQFLIQYYNGEERAKGNILERFSAQQFPDLHSELNLSSLELGDSALYFCASSVDHRGSYEQYFGPGTRLTVT.

Only a few counts were recorded for this clone. The chain has TRBV12-5 and TRBJ1-1; D ambiguous. With 1 base removed from V and 5 bases from J, the gap between germline ends came to 14 bases. The CDR3 contains 15 residues. The V gene's germline CDR1 is LGHNT and CDR2 FRNRAP. The CDR3 here is CASGLARGGRTEAFF. In nucleotides, the CDR3 is TGTGCTAGTGGTTTGGCCCGGGGAGGTAGGACTGAAGCTTTCTTT.

The chain employs TRBV15 and TRBJ1-2; no definite D call. CDR1 and CDR2 from the germline V gene are LNHNV and YYDKDF (reference sequence). Trimming cost V 0 bases and J 10 bases, with 30 bases left between them. The CDR3 is 19 residues long. The chain's CDR3 is CATSRDRAYTFGPSGDYTF. DNA of the CDR3: TGTGCCACCAGCAGAGATCGAGCCTACACTTTTGGCCCTAGCGGTGACTACACCTTC.

The V gene is TRBV18, the J gene TRBJ1-2; D unclear. Germline CDR1 is KGHSH and CDR2 is LQKENI. V lost 2 bases and J 4 bases, leaving 14 bases between the germline ends. The CDR3 extends over 15 amino acids. The CDR3 coding sequence is TGTGCCAGCTCACCAAGTCCTCCCGCGGCCTATGGCTACACCTTC. Protein sequence: CASSPSPPAAYGYTF.

The chain has TRBV9 and TRBJ2-7, with D possibly TRBD1 on 6 matching bases. The V gene lost 0 bases and the J gene lost 0 bases, with 16 bases spanning the gap. The CDR3 has 17 amino acids. Germline CDR1 is SGDLS and CDR2 is YYNGEE. CDR3 nucleotide sequence: TGTGCCAGCAGCGTAGCTGGGGGTACAGGGAGCTCCTACGAGCAGTACTTC. Protein: CASSVAGGTGSSYEQYF.

The J gene is TRBJ2-1, the V gene TRBV7-9, with 10 bases fitting TRBD2. V lost 5 bases and J lost 13; bases outside the gene matches: 8. This CDR3 contains 13 residues. CDR1 and CDR2 from the germline V gene are SEHNR and FQNEAQ (reference sequence). As DNA, the CDR3 is TGTGCCAGCAGCCAAGCGGGGGGGTCGGGACAGTTCTTC. Encoded protein: CASSQAGGSGQFF.

CDR3 DNA: TGTGCCAGCAGCCCACGACTAGTCACAGATACGCAGTATTTT. It translates to CASSPRLVTDTQYF. The rearrangement uses TRBV7-9 and TRBJ2-3, with D perhaps TRBD2 (6 bases). Germline loops: CDR1 SEHNR, CDR2 FQNEAQ (reference sequence). The CDR3 is 14 amino acids. The V gene lost 5 bases and the J gene lost 2 bases, with 11 bases spanning the gap. Complete variable domain (other parts from reference TRBV7-9 and TRBJ2-3): DTGVSQNPRHKITKRGQNVTFRCDPISEHNRLYWYRQTLGQGPEFLTYFQNEAQLEKSRLLSDRFSAERPKGSFSTLEIQRTEQGDSAMYLCASSPRLVTDTQYFGPGTRLTVL.

The V gene is TRBV4-1, the J gene TRBJ1-2; 8 bases fit TRBD1. The length of the CDR3 is 13 residues. From germline, CDR1 is MGHRA and CDR2 YSYEKL. V was clipped by 1 base and J by 8 bases; unmatched bases: 3. The CDR3 region has the DNA TGCGCCAGCAGCCAAGGTCAGGGGGCAGGCTACACCTTC. It is translated as CASSQGQGAGYTF.

This sequence joins TRBV18 and TRBJ1-2; no clear D. CDR1 and CDR2 (germline): KGHSH, LQKENI. The CDR3 has 12 residues. V was clipped by 3 bases and J by 3 bases, with 5 bases between them. CDR3 residues: CASSPFDYGYTF. CDR3 DNA: TGTGCCAGCTCACCCTTCGACTATGGCTACACCTTC.

The V gene is TRBV10-3, the J gene TRBJ2-7; tentative D call: TRBD1 (5 bases). This CDR3 spans 12 amino acids. V lost 2 bases to trimming and J lost 6 bases, with 8 bases between them. Germline V gene sequence: CDR1 ENHRY, CDR2 SYGVKD. CDR3 sequence: CAISERGSEQYF. The CDR3 nucleotides read TGTGCCATCAGTGAGAGGGGCAGCGAGCAGTACTTC.

The rearrangement joins TRBV18 to TRBJ2-7, with D perhaps TRBD2 (6 bases). V shed 7 bases and J shed 2 bases, with 18 bases lying between them. The length of the CDR3 is 15 residues. Germline-derived CDR1 and CDR2 are KGHSH and LQKENI. The CDR3 is CASFSTRTGAYEQYF. DNA for the CDR3: TGTGCCAGCTTCTCCACCCGAACGGGGGCCTACGAGCAGTACTTC.